The clone carrying this T cell receptor (beta chain) is medium-sized (0.01 to 0.1%) in the sample. Its antigen is not identified. This entry comes from a study of immune heterogeneity within non-small cell lung tumors. For the study at large: Tumors were classified as 4 squamous cell carcinomas, about ten non-squamous carcinomas and 1 not otherwise specified. Broader study findings: Both recurring identical dominant CDR3 beta clonotypes and site-unique high-frequency clones were observed across tumor sites within a patient. A significant, moderate positive correlation (R about 0.34) linked local T-cell clonality and tumor mutational burden.

It was a multiplex PCR that amplified TCR beta CDR3, with 32 V and 13 J primers. From the multiplex PCR reads, TCRdb called clonotypes with MiXCR, one entry per CDR3 protein. Here the sample spans 20,000 to 25,000 distinct CDR3 sequences, 25% to 35% being singletons. The CDR3 length is 13 residues. With 7 bases removed from V and 1 base from J, the gap between germline ends came to 8 bases. Germline CDR1 is SNHLY and CDR2 is FYNNEI. Bulk tumor genomic DNA, 450 to 750 ng per sample, was the template. Primary tumors were biopsied several times each, far apart, intraoperatively. These patients got curative surgery after being newly diagnosed with untreated non-small cell lung cancer. A total of fewer than 19 patients with newly diagnosed non-small cell lung cancer, all of whom were undergoing surgery with curative intent, made up the donors.

This sequence was found in a man aged 35-49 years with non-small cell lung cancer. Input material: lung tumor tissue. This chain connects TRBV2 to TRBJ1-5, with TRBD1 as a possible D gene (6 bases). The CDR3 loop reads CASKDRSNQPQHF. Here the CDR3 DNA reads TGTGCCAGCAAAGACAGGAGCAATCAGCCCCAGCATTTT. The full variable domain, rest sourced from reference TRBV2 and TRBJ1-5, is EPEVTQTPSHQVTQMGQEVILRCVPISNHLYFYWYRQILGQKVEFLVSFYNNEISEKSEIFDDQFSVERPDGSNFTLKIRSTKLEDSAMYFCASKDRSNQPQHFGDGTRLSIL.